This TCR beta chain is drawn from a study of CXCR3-negative and CXCR3-positive naive CD8 T cells. The naive CD8+ gate required CD45RO-CCR7+CD27+CD95- phenotype. UMI-labeled 5' RACE TRB cDNA libraries were prepared from the cells. Reanalyzing the 5' RACE reads, TCRdb keeps one entry per CDR3 protein, without DNA. Listed are roughly 8,700 distinct CDR3 sequences; about 2.1% falls within the top ten. The TCR originated in a human donor in good health. Some clones in this sample may be carry-over from other donors' samples. The sequenced material came from naive CXCR3- CD8+ T cells from blood. This sample's subset: CD45RO-CCR7+CD27+CD95- naive CD8+ T cells lacking CXCR3 (TNR3-).

The CDR3 loop reads CASQSGITSTDTQYF. This chain connects TRBV5-8 to TRBJ2-3; as DNA is missing, the TRBD2 call by TCRdb cannot be tested. Germline CDR1 is SGHTS and CDR2 is YDEGEE. The CDR3 runs 15 residues.